The rows below give T cell receptor beta chains drawn from one sample of a study of CD8 T cells in Susac syndrome. TCRdb independently ran MiXCR on the immunoSEQ multiplex PCR reads; one entry per CDR3 protein. The table has about 400,000 distinct CDR3 sequences, approximately 85% seen once. Sequencing used CD8+ T cells from PBMCs. Source of these receptors: a human donor with multiple sclerosis. CDR3s include the opening cysteine and the closing phenylalanine or tryptophan. A D gene is named only where the DNA matches it firmly. The size entry is marked missing in some rows and otherwise reads once, few, many or a size class.

d_call,clone_size,j_call,v_call,cdr3_nt,cdr3_aa
.,.,TRBJ2-7,TRBV3-1,TGTGCCAGCAGCCAGGGCAGTACCTACGAGCAGTACTTC,CASSQGSTYEQYF
.,.,TRBJ2-3,TRBV27,TGTGCCAGCAGTTCTCAATTCAGGCATATTCTAGTAGATACGCAGTATTTT,CASSSQFRHILVDTQYF
.,.,TRBJ2-7,TRBV19,TGTGCCAGTAGCGGGAGCGGTTTCTCCTACGAGCAGTACTTC,CASSGSGFSYEQYF
.,.,TRBJ1-4,TRBV5-1,TGCGCCAGCAGCTTGGGACCAGGGGAGTCCGAAAAACTGTTTTTT,CASSLGPGESEKLFF
TRBD2,.,TRBJ2-2,TRBV6-5,TGTGCCAGCAGTTCGGGACTAGCGGGAGGGCCGAACACCGGGGAGCTGTTTTTT,CASSSGLAGGPNTGELFF
.,.,TRBJ2-5,TRBV7-2,TGTGCCAGCAGGTTCGAACCCCGGTCCTTTGAGACCCAGTACTTC,CASRFEPRSFETQYF
TRBD2,.,TRBJ2-7,TRBV30,TGTGCCTGGAGCCAAGGGACTAGCGGGAGTTCCGAGCAGTACTTC,CAWSQGTSGSSEQYF
TRBD2,.,TRBJ2-1,TRBV19,TGTGCCAGTAGCGACCTGGGACTAGCGGGAGTCAATGAGCAGTTCTTC,CASSDLGLAGVNEQFF
.,.,TRBJ1-1,TRBV28,TGTGCCAGCCATCCGATTCTGAACACTGAAGCTTTCTTT,CASHPILNTEAFF
TRBD1,.,TRBJ1-6,TRBV7-4,TGTGCCAGCAGCCTCCCCGATAGGGACAGGGGGTGTAGGAATTCACCCCTCCACTTT,CASSLPDRDRGCRNSPLHF
.,.,TRBJ2-7,TRBV7-2,TGTGCCAGCAGCCAGCGGGTACGCCAATTCTACGAGCAGTACTTC,CASSQRVRQFYEQYF
TRBD1,.,TRBJ2-7,TRBV15,TGTGCCACCAGCAGAGACCGGGACAGGGTCTACGAGCAGTACTTC,CATSRDRDRVYEQYF
.,.,TRBJ1-2,TRBV7-9,TGTGCCAGCAGCTCCTTGAGGGGAGTTGCCTATGGCTACACCTTC,CASSSLRGVAYGYTF
TRBD1,.,TRBJ1-5,TRBV4-1,TGCGCCAGCAGCCGAGACAGGGCTGGCAATCAGCCCCAGCATTTT,CASSRDRAGNQPQHF
.,.,TRBJ2-1,TRBV20-1,TGCAGTGCTGAACAGATGAGCTCCTACAATGAGCAGTTCTTC,CSAEQMSSYNEQFF
.,.,TRBJ2-1,TRBV7-6,TGTGCCAGCAGCATAGGGGGGGAGGGCTACAATGAGCAGTTCTTC,CASSIGGEGYNEQFF
.,few,TRBJ1-1,TRBV5-1,TGCGCCAGCAGCTTACAGACAGGAGGGAACACTGAAGCTTTCTTT,CASSLQTGGNTEAFF
TRBD1,.,TRBJ1-5,TRBV19,TGTGCCAGTACGGCGGACAGGTTCGATCAGCCCCAGCATTTT,CASTADRFDQPQHF
TRBD1,.,TRBJ1-1,TRBV20-1,TGCAGTGCCCCACCCGGGACAGGGATTCTCTTGAACACTGAAGCTTTCTTT,CSAPPGTGILLNTEAFF
.,.,TRBJ1-1,TRBV7-6,TGTGCCAGCACACCAGGTGGGGGACGGAAGAACACTGAAGCTTTCTTT,CASTPGGGRKNTEAFF
.,.,TRBJ2-7,TRBV3-1,TGTGCCAGCAGCCCTGAGATGGGGATCCCCTACGAGCAGTACTTC,CASSPEMGIPYEQYF
.,.,TRBJ1-5,TRBV28,TGTGCCAGCAAACTGTGGGGAAGCAATCAGCCCCAGCATTTT,CASKLWGSNQPQHF
.,.,TRBJ1-1,TRBV5-8,TGTGCCAGCAGCCCTAGACAGATCGAAGCTTTCTTT,CASSPRQIEAFF
.,.,TRBJ2-2,TRBV19,TGTGCCAGTAGTATGGGTACCCTTCTATTTGGGGAGCTGTTTTTT,CASSMGTLLFGELFF
.,.,TRBJ2-7,TRBV19,TGTGCCAGTAGTATGGGAACAGGTTTCTACGAGCAGTACTTC,CASSMGTGFYEQYF
TRBD1,.,TRBJ2-1,TRBV7-3,TGTGCCAGCAGCTCCGGGACAGGGGGCTTCAATGAGCAGTTCTTC,CASSSGTGGFNEQFF
.,.,TRBJ2-5,TRBV7-9,TGTGCCAGCAGCTTAGACAGGGCCGAGGGGGAGACCCAGTACTTC,CASSLDRAEGETQYF
TRBD2,.,TRBJ2-4,TRBV19,TGTGCCAGTAGCAAGGGGACTAGTCTAGCCAAAAACATTCAGTACTTC,CASSKGTSLAKNIQYF
.,.,TRBJ2-7,TRBV3-1,TGTGCCAGCAGCCAAGATGTGTGGCGCCCAGGGGACGAGCAGTACTTC,CASSQDVWRPGDEQYF
TRBD1,.,TRBJ2-7,TRBV2,TGTGCCAGCAGTGCCTCGGGACAGTATACCGAGCAGTACTTC,CASSASGQYTEQYF
.,.,TRBJ1-1,TRBV20-1,TGCAGTGCTGCAGACACCAACACTGAAGCTTTCTTT,CSAADTNTEAFF
.,.,TRBJ1-2,TRBV15,TGTGCCACCAGCAGTGGGGGAGCGGACATAGAATATGGCTACACCTTC,CATSSGGADIEYGYTF
.,few,TRBJ1-2,TRBV5-6,TGTGCCAGCAGCTATACTAACTATGGCTACACCTTC,CASSYTNYGYTF
.,.,TRBJ2-1,TRBV4-1,TGCGCCAGCAGCCAAGAGAGTCTGTCACCTTCGGCGGGGGAGCAGTTCTTC,CASSQESLSPSAGEQFF
.,.,TRBJ2-1,TRBV9,TGTGCCAGCAGCGGCTCTAGGGACACACATATTGTTAGCGACCTTTTGATGTTCTTC,CASSGSRDTHIVSDLLMFF
TRBD2,.,TRBJ2-7,TRBV6-5,TGTGCCAGCACGCTCATAGCGGGAGGTACCTACGAGCAGTACTTC,CASTLIAGGTYEQYF
.,once,TRBJ2-1,TRBV6-1,TGTGCCAGCACCAGCAGTAAAGAAAATCAGTACAATGAGCAGTTCTTC,CASTSSKENQYNEQFF
.,.,TRBJ2-5,TRBV30,TGTGCCTGGGACGGGGGGCAGGAGACCCAGTACTTC,CAWDGGQETQYF
TRBD2,.,TRBJ2-7,TRBV5-6,TGTGCCAGCAGCTTCGGCGGGAGGTTTTACGAGCAGTACTTC,CASSFGGRFYEQYF
.,.,TRBJ2-3,TRBV7-9,TGTGCCAGCAGCATACCGGGACATCCTTTTTACGATACGCAGTATTTT,CASSIPGHPFYDTQYF
.,.,TRBJ2-7,TRBV28,TGTGCCAGCAGTTTGGTTTTAGGGACAAGTACCTACGAGCAGTACTTC,CASSLVLGTSTYEQYF
.,.,TRBJ2-5,TRBV5-1,TGCGCCAGCAGGAGCAGGCCAGGAGAGACCCAGTACTTC,CASRSRPGETQYF
.,.,TRBJ2-5,TRBV3-1,TGTGCCAGCAGCCCTGAAACCAAAGAGACCCAGTACTTC,CASSPETKETQYF